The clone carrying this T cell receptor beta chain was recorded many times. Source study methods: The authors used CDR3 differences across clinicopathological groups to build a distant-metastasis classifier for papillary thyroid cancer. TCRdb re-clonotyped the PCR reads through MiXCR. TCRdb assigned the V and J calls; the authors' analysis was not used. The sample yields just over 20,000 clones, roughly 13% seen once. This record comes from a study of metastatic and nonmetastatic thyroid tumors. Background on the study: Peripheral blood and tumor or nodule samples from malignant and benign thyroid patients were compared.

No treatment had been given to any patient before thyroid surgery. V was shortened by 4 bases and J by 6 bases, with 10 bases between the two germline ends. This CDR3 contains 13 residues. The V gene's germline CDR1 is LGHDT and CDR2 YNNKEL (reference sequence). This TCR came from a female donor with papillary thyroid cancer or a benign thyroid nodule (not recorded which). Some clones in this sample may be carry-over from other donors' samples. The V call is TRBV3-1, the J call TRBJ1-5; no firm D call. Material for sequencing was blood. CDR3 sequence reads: CASSPLRSQPQHF. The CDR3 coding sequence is TGTGCCAGCAGCCCCCTAAGAAGTCAGCCCCAGCATTTT.